This section outlines one T cell receptor (beta chain) sequence together with its context. These data come from a study of OX40 agonist ivuxolimab in advanced cancers. V lost 3 bases to trimming and J lost 2 bases, with 9 bases between them. Germline CDR1 is SEHNR and CDR2 is FQNEAQ (reference sequence). The CDR3 loop spans 14 amino acids. Generated by immunoSEQ multiplex PCR, the TCRdb table keeps only in-frame clones and is missing some. The table lists 30,000 to 35,000 clones, 65% to 80% of them singletons. Source: CD4+ or CD8+ T cells sorted from blood, taken in a trial of the OX40 agonist ivuxolimab. The rearrangement links TRBV7-9 to TRBJ2-3; D might be TRBD1 or TRBD2, each matching 6 bases. The receptor comes from an adult with an advanced solid tumor such as melanoma, head and neck, liver or kidney cancer. In DNA, the CDR3 is TGTGCCAGCAGCTTTGGGGGGCCCACAGATACGCAGTATTTT. Amino acid sequence: CASSFGGPTDTQYF.